The 21 T cell receptor beta chains in this list originate from one sample, sequenced in a study of graft-versus-host responses after intestinal transplantation. The assay was immunoSEQ multiplex PCR, and TCRdb's table has in-frame clones only and misses some. The sample records roughly 27,000 clones, less than 90% being singletons. The sample consisted of PBMCs, taken 28 days after intestinal transplant. These receptors were taken from a human patient who received an intestinal transplant, so some T cells may come from the graft donor.

The rearrangement links TRBV2 to TRBJ2-2; TRBD2 aligns across 13 bases. The CDR3 runs 17 residues. The ends lost 6 bases at V and 4 bases at J; junction bases unmatched: 8. CDR1 and CDR2 (germline): SNHLY, FYNNEI. The CDR3 DNA sequence: TGTGCCAGCAGCGACGCGGGGACTAGCGGGACCACCGGGGAGCTGTTTTTT. Protein: CASSDAGTSGTTGELFF.

The chain employs TRBV4-1 and TRBJ2-2; D gene uncertain. Germline loops: CDR1 MGHRA, CDR2 YSYEKL. V dropped 0 bases and J dropped 8 bases, with 13 bases sitting between them. The CDR3 runs 15 residues. In DNA form, the CDR3 reads TGCGCCAGCAGCCAAGAGAGTTCGAGCGCTGGGGAGCTGTTTTTT. Encoded protein: CASSQESSSAGELFF.

J is TRBJ2-5 and V is TRBV5-1, with 9 bases matching TRBD1. The junction had 5 bases not matched to a gene; V was cut back by 3 bases and J by 5 bases. The CDR3 spans 14 residues. CDR1 is SGHRS, CDR2 YFSETQ, per germline. CDR3 bases: TGCGCCAGCAGCTCCGGACAGGGGCGGGAGACCCAGTACTTC. This codes for CASSSGQGRETQYF.

The chain employs TRBV5-1 and TRBJ2-2; no clear D gene. The CDR3 has 16 amino acids. V was cut by 5 bases and J by 10 bases, with 24 bases left in between. The germline CDR1 and CDR2 sequences are SGHRS and YFSETQ. The CDR3 DNA is TGCGCCAGCAGTTCCCGGGTTGATCAAACCCCAGCGGAGCTGTTTTTT. Translating gives CASSSRVDQTPAELFF.

This clone was counted a few times. The rearrangement joins TRBV12-5 to TRBJ1-5, with D possibly TRBD1 on 6 matching bases. The CDR3 is made up of 16 amino acids. V was pared by 0 bases and J by 0 bases, with 9 bases between. Germline values: CDR1 LGHNT, CDR2 FRNRAP. The CDR3 protein is CASGLVRGGSNQPQHF. CDR3 coding DNA: TGTGCTAGTGGTTTGGTCAGGGGAGGTAGCAATCAGCCCCAGCATTTT.

The gene calls are TRBV4-1 and TRBJ2-2; 10 positions agree with TRBD2. V lost 0 bases to trimming and J lost 5 bases; unmatched junction nucleotides: 21. CDR3 length equals 22 residues. Germline lookup yields CDR1 MGHRA and CDR2 YSYEKL. The CDR3 here is CASSQDMGAHFNLAGETGELFF. For the CDR3, the DNA is TGCGCCAGCAGCCAAGATATGGGGGCCCATTTTAATCTAGCGGGAGAGACCGGGGAGCTGTTTTTT.

J is TRBJ1-4 and V is TRBV7-9, with D possibly matching TRBD1 (6 bases). Trimming removed 5 bases from V and 1 base from J, with 11 bases in between. The CDR3 runs 15 residues. Germline V gives CDR1 SEHNR, CDR2 FQNEAQ (reference sequence). CDR3 protein: CASSPETGTNEKLFF. The CDR3 coding sequence is TGTGCCAGCAGCCCAGAGACAGGAACTAATGAAAAACTGTTTTTT. Full variable domain (outside the CDR3, taken from reference TRBV7-9 and TRBJ1-4): DTGVSQNPRHKITKRGQNVTFRCDPISEHNRLYWYRQTLGQGPEFLTYFQNEAQLEKSRLLSDRFSAERPKGSFSTLEIQRTEQGDSAMYLCASSPETGTNEKLFFGSGTQLSVL.

This chain links TRBV7-6 with TRBJ2-1, with 11 bases fitting TRBD2. This CDR3 has 16 amino acids. After removal of 4 bases from V and 2 bases from J, the junction contained 4 bases not matched to a gene. Germline V CDR1 and CDR2: SGHVS, FNYEAQ. CDR3 amino acids: CASSSIAGGTYNEQFF. The CDR3 nucleotides read TGTGCCAGCAGCTCTATAGCGGGGGGGACCTACAATGAGCAGTTCTTC.

The chain joins TRBV5-6 to TRBJ1-4, with 8 bases aligning to TRBD1. There are 14 residues in the CDR3. The trim removed 4 bases at V and 7 bases at J, leaving 6 bases unmatched. The germline V gene has CDR1 SGHDT and CDR2 YYEEEE. The DNA of the CDR3 is TGTGCCAGCAGCACAGGACAGGGAGGTGAAAAACTGTTTTTT. It translates to CASSTGQGGEKLFF.

This chain uses TRBV2 with TRBJ1-1; TRBD1 is a possible D gene (5 bases). This CDR3 has 11 residues. Germline V gives CDR1 SNHLY, CDR2 FYNNEI. V lost 9 bases, J lost 7 bases, and 12 bases lay in between. The CDR3: CARGRGIEAFF. The CDR3 DNA reads TGTGCCAGGGGGAGGGGTATTGAAGCTTTCTTT. Complete variable domain (other parts from reference TRBV2 and TRBJ1-1): EPEVTQTPSHQVTQMGQEVILRCVPISNHLYFYWYRQILGQKVEFLVSFYNNEISEKSEIFDDQFSVERPDGSNFTLKIRSTKLEDSAMYFCARGRGIEAFFGQGTRLTVV.

This clone was seen a handful of times. The DNA of the CDR3 is TGTGCCAGCAGTGAAGGGGGAGGGAGCTCCTACGAGCAGTACTTC. Encoded protein: CASSEGGGSSYEQYF. The chain recombines TRBV6-1 with TRBJ2-7; 7 nucleotides agree with TRBD2. The CDR3 consists of 15 residues. V was clipped by 1 base and J by 0 bases; unmatched bases: 3. Per the germline V gene, CDR1 is MNHNS and CDR2 is SASEGT.

The chain recombines TRBV19 with TRBJ2-5; D is ambiguous. Germline V lookup: CDR1 LNHDA, CDR2 SQIVND (reference sequence). Trimming pared 4 bases from V and 2 bases from J, leaving 8 bases between. CDR3 size: 13 residues. The CDR3 nucleotides are TGTGCCAGTAGTACGTCTCGTCAAGAGACCCAGTACTTC. It yields the protein CASSTSRQETQYF. Drawing the rest from reference TRBV19 and TRBJ2-5, the complete variable domain is DGGITQSPKYLFRKEGQNVTLSCEQNLNHDAMYWYRQDPGQGLRLIYYSQIVNDFQKGDIAEGYSVSREKKESFPLTVTSAQKNPTAFYLCASSTSRQETQYFGPGTRLLVL.

This clone was seen a few times. The gene calls are TRBV10-3 and TRBJ2-7; D is unclear. The CDR3 is 13 residues long. The V and J ends lost 3 bases and 0 bases respectively, with 6 bases between them. Germline assignment: CDR1 ENHRY and CDR2 SYGVKD. The CDR3 bases are TGTGCCATCAGTGATACCGGCTCCTACGAGCAGTACTTC. Translation gives CAISDTGSYEQYF.

This clone has just one count. This chain uses TRBV5-5 with TRBJ1-1, with TRBD1 identical over 9 bases. Germline loops: CDR1 SGHKS, CDR2 YYEKEE (reference sequence). The CDR3 has 14 residues. With 4 bases clipped from V and 1 base from J, the junction kept 2 bases outside the gene matches. DNA of the CDR3: TGTGCCAGCAGCCTGACAGGGGGGAACACTGAAGCTTTCTTT. As protein: CASSLTGGNTEAFF.

This chain connects TRBV7-3 to TRBJ2-3, with 9 nucleotides matching TRBD2. CDR3 length: 17 residues. After removal of 5 bases from V and 1 base from J, the junction contained 10 bases not matched to a gene. CDR1 is SGHTA and CDR2 is FQGTGA in the germline V gene. The CDR3 sequence: CASSLANVAGGTDTQYF. CDR3 sequence (DNA): TGTGCCAGCAGCCTCGCTAATGTAGCGGGGGGCACAGATACGCAGTATTTT.

V is TRBV9 and J is TRBJ1-4; 7 nucleotides align to TRBD1. The V segment lost 0 bases and the J segment 5 bases; nucleotides outside the gene matches: 4. The germline CDR1 and CDR2 sequences are SGDLS and YYNGEE. There are 15 residues in the CDR3. The CDR3: CASSVEGTDNEKLFF. In DNA form, the CDR3 reads TGTGCCAGCAGCGTAGAGGGGACAGACAATGAAAAACTGTTTTTT.

V usage is TRBV5-4 and J usage is TRBJ2-3, with D possibly matching TRBD1 (6 bases). CDR3 size: 13 residues. Germline V lookup: CDR1 SGHNT, CDR2 YYREEE (reference sequence). V was cut by 6 bases and J by 6 bases, with 14 bases left in between. CDR3 in DNA: TGTGCCAGCACCCACAGGGTAACGGATACGCAGTATTTT. As protein: CASTHRVTDTQYF.

This sequence joins TRBV7-3 and TRBJ2-2; 7 bases are a match to TRBD1. The CDR3 totals 15 residues. The ends lost 5 bases at V and 3 bases at J; junction bases unmatched: 6. Germline lookup yields CDR1 SGHTA and CDR2 FQGTGA. The CDR3 loop reads CASSRQGVDTGELFF. CDR3 DNA: TGTGCCAGCAGCCGACAGGGTGTAGACACCGGGGAGCTGTTTTTT.

A word on this clone: Other DNA sequences in the sample encode the same CDR3. The chain recombines TRBV7-9 with TRBJ2-7; 10 bases map to TRBD1. CDR1 and CDR2 from the germline V gene are SEHNR and FQNEAQ (reference sequence). The CDR3 length is 14 residues. Germline trimming cut 6 bases from V and 6 bases from J; bases unmatched to any gene: 8. The chain's CDR3 is CASSPPGQGSEQYF. CDR3 in DNA: TGTGCCAGCAGTCCCCCGGGACAGGGGAGCGAGCAGTACTTC.

J is TRBJ2-5 and V is TRBV13; D might be TRBD1 or TRBD2, each matching 5 bases. TRBJ2-7 explains the end of the DNA better; the J call may be wrong. The CDR3 runs to 14 residues. The germline V gene has CDR1 PRHDT and CDR2 FYEKMQ (reference sequence). The CDR3 coding sequence is TGTGCCAGCAGCTTAGTGGGGGACCCCTACGAGCAGTACTTC. Protein: CASSLVGDPYEQYF.

This CDR3 reads CASSLRRAPDANTGELFF. For the CDR3, the DNA is TGTGCCAGCAGCTTAAGGCGGGCCCCCGACGCGAACACCGGGGAGCTGTTTTTT. V and J are TRBV11-2 and TRBJ2-2; weak D call: TRBD2 (5 bases). Germline V gene sequence: CDR1 SGHAT, CDR2 FQNNGV. The CDR3 sequence is 18 residues long. Trimming left V 2 bases short and J 0 bases short, with 16 bases between.